This TCR beta chain was retrieved from a study of neoadjuvant nivolumab and ipilimumab in lung cancer. General study results and limits: TCR clonality did not significantly correlate with pathologic tumor regression. Pretherapy blood TCR richness correlated positively with resected tumor richness.

The repertoire was sequenced with immunoSEQ multiplex PCR; TCRdb's copy has only in-frame clones and lacks some. The sample has approximately 26,000 clones, 65% to 85% seen once; the top ten hold around 6.1%. The sample holds a few counts of this clone. The antigen is unknown. This CDR3 contains 14 residues. The germline V gene has CDR1 SGHNT and CDR2 YYREEE (reference sequence). V was cut by 5 bases and J by 3 bases, with 15 bases left in between. This chain connects TRBV5-4 to TRBJ2-7; no firm D call. The starting material was peripheral blood, obtained before neoadjuvant nivolumab, alone or with ipilimumab. This sequence originates from an adult with non-small cell lung cancer. CDR3 coding DNA: TGTGCCAGCAGTGACCCGCCAGCAGGCTACGAGCAGTACTTC. Translation: CASSDPPAGYEQYF.